This T cell receptor beta chain was sequenced during a study of T-cell reconstitution after alpha-beta-depleted transplantation in children. Germline CDR1 and CDR2: KGHSH and LQKENI. This CDR3 has 13 amino acids. The germline V and J ends were trimmed by 6 bases and 4 bases, with 13 bases remaining between them. A few counts support this clonotype. Unique molecular identifiers featured in how the TCRbeta library was prepared. MiXCR, run by TCRdb on the PCR reads, gives a single entry per CDR3 protein. Of about half a million distinct CDR3 sequences in the sample, under 15% were seen once. V gene TRBV18 combines with J gene TRBJ2-7, with TRBD2 as a possible D gene (5 bases). This TCR was sampled from a human donor who donated a stem cell graft to a child with combined immunodeficiency. The sequencing here drew on PBMCs from the stem cell graft donor, taken from the stem cell graft. CDR3 residues: CASSQDWDYEQYF. CDR3 sequence (DNA): TGTGCCAGCTCGCAGGACTGGGATTACGAGCAGTACTTC. Based on the CDR3 plus reference TRBV18 and TRBJ2-7, the full variable domain is NAGVMQNPRHLVRRRGQEARLRCSPMKGHSHVYWYRQLPEEGLKFMVYLQKENIIDESGMPKERFSAEFPKEGPSILRIQQVVRGDSAAYFCASSQDWDYEQYFGPGTRLTVT.